Detailed here is one TCR beta chain. This specimen belongs to a study of T cells after somatic rescue of genetic block. Here immunoSEQ multiplex PCR was the method, and the copy in TCRdb shows in-frame clones only, minus some. The data contain tens of thousands of clones, 85% to 95% of them seen just once; the ten biggest clones take up about 2.7%. The trim removed 3 bases at V and 5 bases at J, leaving 10 bases unmatched. CDR1 and CDR2 (germline): MGHRA, YSYEKL. The CDR3 totals 15 residues. This receptor was obtained from a man aged 40-50 years. The chain is built from TRBV4-1 and TRBJ2-7; TRBD1 matches 7 bases. The sample consisted of peripheral blood mononuclear cells (PBMCs). In DNA form, the CDR3 reads TGCGCCAGCAGCCAGCCGGGACAGAAAGGCAACGAGCAGTACTTC. Translated: CASSQPGQKGNEQYF.